This TCR beta chain stems from a study of blood T cell repertoires in COVID-19. Study background: Spain, Italy and the United States supplied samples that represented acute and convalescent COVID-19. The cDNA or gDNA used as material had been derived from T cells, B-cell-depleted T cells, or PBMCs.

Original processing notes: Reference gene primers were amplified, and this amplification served to estimate nucleated cell counts. Only in-frame clones appear in the TCRdb table, and some are missing; sequencing was by immunoSEQ multiplex PCR. V and J calls and clone size are as listed in that table; D and trimming were resolved from the DNA. The sample lists fewer than 100,000 clones, about 86% occurring once. In germline, CDR1 is SGDLS, CDR2 YYNGEE. V gave up 0 bases and J gave up 4 bases; unmatched junction bases: 5. The CDR3 covers 17 residues. The TCR sequence derives from a man between 60 and 75 years old with acute or convalescent COVID-19. The specimen sequenced was peripheral blood. J is TRBJ2-2 and V is TRBV9; 11 bases map to TRBD2. CDR3 bases: TGTGCCAGCAGCGTAGTGGCACTAGCGGGGGTCACCGGGGAGCTGTTTTTT. It is translated as CASSVVALAGVTGELFF.